One and the same sample provided the 14 T cell receptor beta chains below, sequenced in a study of T cells in Graves' hyperthyroidism and ophthalmopathy. Amplified TCR beta CDR3 regions derived from RNA transcripts. During a first-round RT-PCR of the TCR CDR3, the HTBI primer set was used. In TCRdb, the multiplex PCR reads were re-called with MiXCR into one record per CDR3 protein. The repertoire holds roughly 290,000 distinct CDR3 sequences, more than 10% seen once, with roughly 7.5% in the top ten. What was sequenced was blood. The receptors derive from a woman aged 25 to 39 with Graves' hyperthyroidism that later progressed to Graves' ophthalmopathy.

This chain connects TRBV9 to TRBJ2-7, with D maybe TRBD2 (6 bases). The germline V gene encodes CDR1 SGDLS and CDR2 YYNGEE. The CDR3 spans 15 residues. V dropped 0 bases and J dropped 3 bases, with 13 bases sitting between them. The CDR3 spells CASSVGLGGIYEQYF. The DNA of the CDR3 is TGTGCCAGCAGCGTAGGTCTGGGAGGAATCTACGAGCAGTACTTC.

This clonotype was seen at least ten times. This CDR3 is CASSYFRTGGYTF. CDR3 coding DNA: TGTGCCAGCAGTTATTTCAGGACCGGAGGCTACACCTTC. V usage is TRBV27 and J usage is TRBJ1-2; D gene uncertain. From germline, CDR1 is MNHEY and CDR2 SMNVEV (reference sequence). CDR3 length: 13 amino acids. Trimming shortened V by 4 bases and J by 8 bases, and 14 bases separated the two germline ends.

This clonotype was counted ten times or more. V gene TRBV6-2 or TRBV6-3 combines with J gene TRBJ1-2, with a tentative D call TRBD1 (6 bases). The V gene lost 6 bases and the J gene lost 13 bases, with 24 bases spanning the gap. This CDR3 is built from 14 residues. Germline CDR1 reads MNHEY; CDR2 reads SVGEGT. The CDR3 region is CASSQLGVRDICTF. CDR3 in DNA: TGTGCCAGCAGCCAATTAGGGGTCCGGGACATCTGCACCTTC.

This clonotype was recorded at least ten times. This sequence joins TRBV28 and TRBJ1-5; 9 bases match TRBD1. The CDR3 consists of 17 residues. With V trimmed by 5 bases and J by 10 bases, 18 bases remained unmatched. Germline lookup yields CDR1 MDHEN and CDR2 SYDVKM. CDR3 DNA: TGTGCCAGCAGTCCGATCATTTTCCGGGACAGGGAGTTTCCCCAGCATTTT. Protein: CASSPIIFRDREFPQHF.

This clonotype was found many times. The chain is built from TRBV7-3 and TRBJ2-5, with D unresolved. From germline, CDR1 is SGHTA and CDR2 FQGTGA. The CDR3 is made up of 13 amino acids. The V gene lost 5 bases and the J gene lost 5 bases, with 12 bases spanning the gap. Here the CDR3 DNA reads TGTGCCAGCAGCAATACTGGGTTGGAGACCCAGTACTTC. This translates into CASSNTGLETQYF.

This clonotype was counted many times. This chain connects TRBV4-3 to TRBJ2-3; perhaps TRBD2 as D (6 bases). In germline, CDR1 is LGHNA, CDR2 YSLEER. The CDR3 loop spans 15 amino acids. V shed 3 bases and J shed 2 bases, with 12 bases lying between them. This CDR3 is CASSQSGHATDTQYF. The DNA of the CDR3 is TGCGCCAGCAGCCAGAGCGGGCATGCCACAGATACGCAGTATTTT.

This clonotype was recorded many times. This chain joins TRBV7-9 and TRBJ1-1; D possibly corresponds to TRBD1 (5 bases). Germline V gene sequence: CDR1 SEHNR, CDR2 FQNEAQ (reference sequence). The length of the CDR3 is 13 residues. V lost 4 bases, J lost 4 bases, and 10 bases lay in between. The CDR3 reads CASSWDGSTEAFF. As DNA, the CDR3 is TGTGCCAGCAGCTGGGACGGGAGCACTGAAGCTTTCTTT.

This clonotype was detected many times. The chain employs TRBV12-3 or TRBV12-4 and TRBJ1-4; D might be TRBD1 (5 bases). The V end lost 0 bases, the J end lost 13 bases, and 12 bases lay between the germline ends. This CDR3 spans 13 amino acids. The CDR3 DNA follows: TGTGCCAGCAGTTTAGCGCCGGCTGGGGCACTGTTTTTT. It is translated as CASSLAPAGALFF.

Comments on this clonotype: Its ends do not fully match the called genes, so a read error is possible. CDR3 loop: CASSIGTGLPYNEQFF. The CDR3 nucleotides read TGTGCTAGCAGCATCGGGACAGGCCTCCCCTACAATGAGCAGTTCTTC. The chain employs TRBV7-7 and TRBJ2-1, with 8 bases fitting TRBD1. CDR1 and CDR2 from the germline V gene are SSHAT and FNYEAQ (reference sequence). CDR3 length: 16 residues.

This clonotype has a count of ten or more. The chain has TRBV11-2 and TRBJ2-6; no reliable D call. V lost 5 bases and J lost 0, with 8 bases in between. Germline CDR1 is SGHAT and CDR2 is FQNNGV. This CDR3 has 15 residues. CDR3 in amino acids: CASSPMRSGANVLTF. CDR3 DNA: TGTGCCAGCAGCCCCATGCGCTCTGGGGCCAACGTCCTGACTTTC.

This clonotype came up many times. CDR3: CASSLSTTYNEQFF. The DNA for the CDR3 is TGTGCCAGCAGTTTATCGACTACCTACAATGAGCAGTTCTTC. The chain carries TRBV27 and TRBJ2-1; perhaps TRBD2 as D (5 bases). The CDR3 runs to 14 residues. Trimming removed 0 bases at V and 2 bases at J, with 5 bases between. The germline V gene has CDR1 MNHEY and CDR2 SMNVEV (reference sequence).

The rearrangement joins TRBV30 to TRBJ1-3; D is possibly TRBD1 (5 bases). Germline CDR1 reads GTSNPN; CDR2 reads SVGIG (reference sequence). The V end was cut by 2 bases, the J end by 1 base, with 15 bases between. CDR3 length: 16 amino acids. The CDR3 region is CAWSHLGGTSGNTIYF. Here the CDR3 DNA reads TGTGCCTGGAGTCATTTGGGTGGGACGTCTGGAAACACCATATATTTT.

V is TRBV6-1 and J is TRBJ2-3; weak D call: TRBD2 (5 bases). The CDR3 runs to 11 residues. CDR1 and CDR2 (germline): MNHNS, SASEGT. The V end lost 6 bases, the J end lost 10 bases, and 11 bases lay between the germline ends. The CDR3: CASSREGAQYF. CDR3 sequence (DNA): TGTGCCAGCAGCCGGGAAGGTGCGCAGTATTTT.

This clonotype was seen ten or more times. The CDR3 nucleotides are TGCAGTGCTAGAATTTCCGGTGGGACAGGGCGAAAAGATACGCAGTATTTT. Translation gives CSARISGGTGRKDTQYF. V and J are TRBV20-1 and TRBJ2-3, with 9 bases matching TRBD1. Germline trimming cut 2 bases from V and 5 bases from J; bases unmatched to any gene: 14. Germline CDR1 DFQATT, CDR2 SNEGSKA (reference sequence). This CDR3 is built from 17 residues.